This T cell receptor (beta chain) was sequenced for a study of blood T cells in healthy people across ages. For the second PCR, which ran for roughly 6 to 12 cycles, a sample-barcoded 5' primer and a J-beta primer mix were used. In TCRdb, the 5' RACE reads were re-called with MiXCR into one record per CDR3 protein. The sample holds 1.5 million or so distinct CDR3 sequences, approximately 42% seen once. The CDR3 contains 15 residues. V lost 2 bases, J lost 0 bases, and 9 bases lay in between. J is TRBJ2-3 and V is TRBV12-3 or TRBV12-4; tentative D call: TRBD2 (5 bases). Sequencing used blood. This receptor was obtained from a woman younger than 35 in good health. The CDR3 DNA reads as TGTGCCAGCAGTTTACTCTGGACTAGCACAGATACGCAGTATTTT. Translated, it gives CASSLLWTSTDTQYF.